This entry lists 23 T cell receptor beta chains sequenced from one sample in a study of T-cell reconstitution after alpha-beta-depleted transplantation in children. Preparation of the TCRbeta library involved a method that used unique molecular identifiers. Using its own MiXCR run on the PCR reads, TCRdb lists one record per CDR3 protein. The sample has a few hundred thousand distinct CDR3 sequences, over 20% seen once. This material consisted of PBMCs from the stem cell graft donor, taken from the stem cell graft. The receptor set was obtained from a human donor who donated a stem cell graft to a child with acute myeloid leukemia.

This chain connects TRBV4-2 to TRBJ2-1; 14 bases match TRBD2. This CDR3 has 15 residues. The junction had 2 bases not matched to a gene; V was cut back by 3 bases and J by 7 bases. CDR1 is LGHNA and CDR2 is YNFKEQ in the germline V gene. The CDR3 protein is CASSHGLAGGNEQFF. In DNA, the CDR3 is TGTGCCAGCAGCCATGGACTAGCGGGAGGTAATGAGCAGTTCTTC.

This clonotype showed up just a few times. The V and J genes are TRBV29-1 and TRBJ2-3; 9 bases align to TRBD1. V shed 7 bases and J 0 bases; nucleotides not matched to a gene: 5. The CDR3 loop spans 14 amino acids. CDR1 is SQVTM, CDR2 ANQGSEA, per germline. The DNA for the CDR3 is TGCAGCGCCGATGGACAGGGGAGCACAGATACGCAGTATTTT. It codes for CSADGQGSTDTQYF.

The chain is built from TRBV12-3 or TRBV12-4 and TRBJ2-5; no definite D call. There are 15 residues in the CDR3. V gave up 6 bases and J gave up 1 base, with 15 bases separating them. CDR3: CASSPTGPPQETQYF. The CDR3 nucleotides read TGTGCCAGCAGCCCCACCGGGCCGCCCCAAGAGACCCAGTACTTC.

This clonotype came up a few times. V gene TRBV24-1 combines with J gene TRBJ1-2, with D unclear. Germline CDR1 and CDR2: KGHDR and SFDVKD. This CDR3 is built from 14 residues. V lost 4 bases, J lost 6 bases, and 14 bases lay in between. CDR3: CATSDPSGGNGYTF. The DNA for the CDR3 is TGTGCCACCAGTGACCCCAGTGGTGGGAATGGCTACACCTTC.

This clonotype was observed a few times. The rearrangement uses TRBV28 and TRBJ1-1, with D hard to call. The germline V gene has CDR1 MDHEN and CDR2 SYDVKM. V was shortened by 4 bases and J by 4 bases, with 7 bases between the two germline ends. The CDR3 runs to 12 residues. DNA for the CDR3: TGTGCCAGCAGTTCTTTCGGCACTGAAGCTTTCTTT. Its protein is CASSSFGTEAFF.

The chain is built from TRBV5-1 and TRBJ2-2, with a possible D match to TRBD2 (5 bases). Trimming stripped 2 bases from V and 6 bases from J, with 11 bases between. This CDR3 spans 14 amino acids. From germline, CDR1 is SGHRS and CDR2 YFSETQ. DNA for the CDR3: TGCGCCAGCAGCTTATCCCCCGGGGCCGGGGAGCTGTTTTTT. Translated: CASSLSPGAGELFF.

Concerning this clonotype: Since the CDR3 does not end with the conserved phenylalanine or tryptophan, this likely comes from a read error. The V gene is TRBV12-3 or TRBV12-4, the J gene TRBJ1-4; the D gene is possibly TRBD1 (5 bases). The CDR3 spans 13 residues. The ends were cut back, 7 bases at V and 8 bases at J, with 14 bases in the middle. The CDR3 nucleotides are TGTGCCAGCACCTTGACAGCGAGAGAAAAACTGTTTTAT. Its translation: CASTLTAREKLFY.

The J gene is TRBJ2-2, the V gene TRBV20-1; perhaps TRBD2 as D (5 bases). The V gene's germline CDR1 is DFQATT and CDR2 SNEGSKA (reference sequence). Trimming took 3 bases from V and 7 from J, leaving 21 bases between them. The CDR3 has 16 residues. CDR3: CSASNPANGISGELFF. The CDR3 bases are TGCAGTGCTAGTAATCCAGCGAACGGGATTAGCGGGGAGCTGTTTTTT.

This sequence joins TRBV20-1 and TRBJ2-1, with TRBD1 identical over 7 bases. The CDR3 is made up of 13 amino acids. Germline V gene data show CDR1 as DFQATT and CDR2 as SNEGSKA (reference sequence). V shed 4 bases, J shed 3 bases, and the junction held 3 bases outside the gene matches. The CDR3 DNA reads TGCAGTGCTACAGGGGGAAACTACAATGAGCAGTTCTTC. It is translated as CSATGGNYNEQFF.

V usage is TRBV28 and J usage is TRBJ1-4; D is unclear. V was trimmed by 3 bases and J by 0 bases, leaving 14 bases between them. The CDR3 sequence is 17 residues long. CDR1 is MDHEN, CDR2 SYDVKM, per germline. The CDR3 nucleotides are TGTGCCAGCAGTTTGGGTCCCTTACGTGCAACTAATGAAAAACTGTTTTTT. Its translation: CASSLGPLRATNEKLFF.

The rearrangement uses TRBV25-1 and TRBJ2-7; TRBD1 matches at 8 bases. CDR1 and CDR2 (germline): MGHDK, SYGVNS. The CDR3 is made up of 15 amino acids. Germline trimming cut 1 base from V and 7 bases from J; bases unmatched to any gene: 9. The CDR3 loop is CASSELPDREYEQYF. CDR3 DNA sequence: TGTGCCAGCAGTGAATTGCCGGACAGGGAGTATGAGCAGTACTTC.

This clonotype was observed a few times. The chain's CDR3 is CSAMYTSGSFTDTQYF. As DNA, the CDR3 is TGCAGTGCCATGTACACTAGCGGGAGTTTCACAGATACGCAGTATTTT. The chain recombines TRBV20-1 with TRBJ2-3, with 11 bases fitting TRBD2. Germline V gives CDR1 DFQATT, CDR2 SNEGSKA (reference sequence). Trimming cost V 6 bases and J 2 bases; bases outside gene matches: 10. CDR3 length: 16 residues.

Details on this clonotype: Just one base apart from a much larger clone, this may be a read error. The CDR3 is CASSDSGSPYNEQFF. The CDR3, as DNA: TGTGCCAGCAGCGATAGCGGGAGCCCCTACAATGAGCAGTTCTTC. The chain links TRBV9 to TRBJ2-1; 9 bases are shared with TRBD2. Germline-derived CDR1 and CDR2 are SGDLS and YYNGEE. The CDR3 is 15 residues long. Unmatched junction bases numbered 3, after V lost 3 bases and J lost 2 bases.

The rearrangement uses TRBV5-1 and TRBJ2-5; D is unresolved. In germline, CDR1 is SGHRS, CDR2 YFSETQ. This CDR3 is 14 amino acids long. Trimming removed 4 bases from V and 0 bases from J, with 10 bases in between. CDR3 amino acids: CASSRRQDQETQYF. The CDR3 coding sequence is TGCGCCAGCAGCCGCCGGCAGGACCAAGAGACCCAGTACTTC.

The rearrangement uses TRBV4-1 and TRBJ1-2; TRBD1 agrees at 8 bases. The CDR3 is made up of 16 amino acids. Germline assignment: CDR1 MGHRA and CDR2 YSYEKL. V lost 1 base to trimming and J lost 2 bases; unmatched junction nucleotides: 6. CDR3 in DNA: TGCGCCAGCAGCCAAGTTGGTCAGGGGGCGAACTATGGCTACACCTTC. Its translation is CASSQVGQGANYGYTF.

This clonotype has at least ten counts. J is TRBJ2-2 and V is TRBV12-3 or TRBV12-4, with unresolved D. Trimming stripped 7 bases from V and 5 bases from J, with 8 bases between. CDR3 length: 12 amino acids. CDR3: CASNPGTGELFF. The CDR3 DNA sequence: TGTGCCAGCAACCCCGGGACCGGGGAGCTGTTTTTT.

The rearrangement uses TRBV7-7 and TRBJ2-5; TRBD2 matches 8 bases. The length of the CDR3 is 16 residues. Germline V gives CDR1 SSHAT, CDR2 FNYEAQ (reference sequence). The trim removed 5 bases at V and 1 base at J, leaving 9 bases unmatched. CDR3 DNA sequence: TGTGCCAGCAGCCCTGGAGTAGCGGGGAGCCAAGAGACCCAGTACTTC. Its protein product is CASSPGVAGSQETQYF.

CDR3 DNA sequence: TGTGCCAGCACCCCCGGGACAGGCTGGGGCTACACCTTC. As protein: CASTPGTGWGYTF. The chain carries TRBV28 and TRBJ1-2, with 8 bases matching TRBD1. V was clipped by 7 bases and J by 8 bases; unmatched bases: 9. The CDR3 is 13 amino acids. The germline gives CDR1 MDHEN, CDR2 SYDVKM.

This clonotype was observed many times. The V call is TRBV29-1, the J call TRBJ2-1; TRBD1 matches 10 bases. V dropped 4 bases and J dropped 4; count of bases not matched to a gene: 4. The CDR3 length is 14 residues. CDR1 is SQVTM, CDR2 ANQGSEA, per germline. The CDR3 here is CSVVRTGGYNEQFF. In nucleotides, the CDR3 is TGCAGCGTTGTTCGGACAGGGGGATACAATGAGCAGTTCTTC.

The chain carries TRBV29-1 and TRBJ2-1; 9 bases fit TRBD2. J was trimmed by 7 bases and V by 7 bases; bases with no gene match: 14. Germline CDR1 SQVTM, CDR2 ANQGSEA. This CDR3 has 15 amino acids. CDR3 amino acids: CSAPSGSGSINEQFF. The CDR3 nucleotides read TGCAGCGCCCCCTCCGGTAGCGGGAGTATAAATGAGCAGTTCTTC.

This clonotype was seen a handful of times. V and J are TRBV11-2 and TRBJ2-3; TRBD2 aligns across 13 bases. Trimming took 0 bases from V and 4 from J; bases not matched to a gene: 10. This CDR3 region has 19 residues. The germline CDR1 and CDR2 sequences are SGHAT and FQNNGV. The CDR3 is CASSLEAPGLAGMSDTQYF. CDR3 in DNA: TGTGCCAGCAGCTTAGAAGCGCCGGGACTAGCGGGAATGTCAGATACGCAGTATTTT.

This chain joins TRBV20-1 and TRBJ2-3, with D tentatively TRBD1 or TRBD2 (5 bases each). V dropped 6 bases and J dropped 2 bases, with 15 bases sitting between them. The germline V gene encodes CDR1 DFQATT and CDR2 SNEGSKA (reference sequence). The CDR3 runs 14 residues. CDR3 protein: CSAPPAGTTDTQYF. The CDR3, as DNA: TGCAGTGCCCCTCCGGCAGGGACCACAGATACGCAGTATTTT.

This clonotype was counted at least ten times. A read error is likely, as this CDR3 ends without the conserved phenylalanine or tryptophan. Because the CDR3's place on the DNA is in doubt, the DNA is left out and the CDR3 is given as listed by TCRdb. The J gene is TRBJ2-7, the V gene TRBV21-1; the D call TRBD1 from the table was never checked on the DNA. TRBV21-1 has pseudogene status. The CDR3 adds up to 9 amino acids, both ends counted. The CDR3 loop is CASSKRPRP.